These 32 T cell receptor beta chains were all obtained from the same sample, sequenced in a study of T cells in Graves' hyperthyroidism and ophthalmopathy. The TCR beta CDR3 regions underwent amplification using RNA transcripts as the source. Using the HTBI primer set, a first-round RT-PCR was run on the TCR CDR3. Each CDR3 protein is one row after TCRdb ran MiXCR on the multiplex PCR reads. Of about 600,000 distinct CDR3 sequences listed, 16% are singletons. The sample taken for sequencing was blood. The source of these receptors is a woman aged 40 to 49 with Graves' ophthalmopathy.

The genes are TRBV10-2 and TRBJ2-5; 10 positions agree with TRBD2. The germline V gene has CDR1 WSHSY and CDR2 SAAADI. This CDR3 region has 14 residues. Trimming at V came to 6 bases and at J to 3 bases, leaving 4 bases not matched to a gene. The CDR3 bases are TGCGCCAGCAGGCTAGCGGGAGTTGAAGAGACCCAGTACTTC. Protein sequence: CASRLAGVEETQYF.

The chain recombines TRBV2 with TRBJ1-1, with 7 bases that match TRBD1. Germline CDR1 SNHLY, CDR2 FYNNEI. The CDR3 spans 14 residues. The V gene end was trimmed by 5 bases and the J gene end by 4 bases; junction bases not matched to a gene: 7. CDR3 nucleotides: TGTGCCAGCAGTAGGACAGGTGTCGTCACTGAAGCTTTCTTT. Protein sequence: CASSRTGVVTEAFF.

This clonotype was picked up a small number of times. The CDR3 sequence: CASSSDRGAQYF. The DNA of the CDR3 is TGTGCCAGCAGCTCTGACAGGGGCGCGCAGTACTTC. This sequence joins TRBV7-6 and TRBJ2-7; 8 nucleotides align to TRBD1. The CDR3 covers 12 residues. The J segment lost 9 bases and the V segment lost 4 bases, leaving 5 bases of the junction unmatched. Looked up from germline, CDR1 is SGHVS and CDR2 is FNYEAQ.

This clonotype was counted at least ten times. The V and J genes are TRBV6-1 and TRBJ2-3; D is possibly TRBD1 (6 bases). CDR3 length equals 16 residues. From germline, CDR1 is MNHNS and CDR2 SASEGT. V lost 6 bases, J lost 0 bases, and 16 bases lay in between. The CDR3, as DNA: TGTGCCAGCAGGCCGACCGGGACACTTAGCACAGATACGCAGTATTTT. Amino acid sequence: CASRPTGTLSTDTQYF.

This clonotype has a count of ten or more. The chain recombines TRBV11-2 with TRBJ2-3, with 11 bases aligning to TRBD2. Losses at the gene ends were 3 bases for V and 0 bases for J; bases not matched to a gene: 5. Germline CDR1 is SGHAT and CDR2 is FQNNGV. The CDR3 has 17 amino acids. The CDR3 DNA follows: TGTGCCAGCAGCTTGGGTACTAGCGGGGGTAGCACAGATACGCAGTATTTT. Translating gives CASSLGTSGGSTDTQYF.

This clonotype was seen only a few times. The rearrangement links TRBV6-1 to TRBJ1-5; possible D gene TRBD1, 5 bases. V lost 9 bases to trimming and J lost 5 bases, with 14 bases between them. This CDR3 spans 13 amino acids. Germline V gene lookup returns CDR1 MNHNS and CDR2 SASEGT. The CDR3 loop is CASIGTTYQPQHF. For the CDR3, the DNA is TGTGCCAGTATTGGGACTACATATCAGCCCCAGCATTTT.

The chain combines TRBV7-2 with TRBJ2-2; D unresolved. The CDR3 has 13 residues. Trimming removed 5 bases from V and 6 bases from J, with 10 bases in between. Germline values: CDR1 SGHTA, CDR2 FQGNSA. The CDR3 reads CASSLTRPGELFF. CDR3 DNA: TGTGCCAGCAGCCTAACGCGGCCCGGGGAGCTGTTTTTT.

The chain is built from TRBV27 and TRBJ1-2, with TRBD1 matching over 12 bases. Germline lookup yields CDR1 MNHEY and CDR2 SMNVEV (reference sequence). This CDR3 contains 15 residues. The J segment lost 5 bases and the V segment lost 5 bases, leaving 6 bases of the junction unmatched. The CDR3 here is CASSLTGQGAYGYTF. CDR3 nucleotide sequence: TGTGCCAGCAGTCTTACGGGACAGGGGGCTTATGGCTACACCTTC.

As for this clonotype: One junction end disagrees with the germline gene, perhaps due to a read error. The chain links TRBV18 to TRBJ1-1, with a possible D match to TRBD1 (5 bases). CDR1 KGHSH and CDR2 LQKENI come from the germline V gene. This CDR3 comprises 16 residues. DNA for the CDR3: TGTGCCAGCTCACCTAACGTGGCAGGGACGTACACTGAAGTTTTCTTT. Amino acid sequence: CASSPNVAGTYTEVFF.

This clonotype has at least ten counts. The CDR3 region has the DNA TGTGCCAGCAGCTCCTCCTACTACAGGGCCTACAATGAGCAGTTCTTC. Protein: CASSSSYYRAYNEQFF. The V and J genes are TRBV11-2 and TRBJ2-1; TRBD1 is a possible D gene (6 bases). Germline V gives CDR1 SGHAT, CDR2 FQNNGV. This CDR3 is built from 16 residues. The V gene lost 4 bases and the J gene lost 2 bases, with 15 bases spanning the gap.

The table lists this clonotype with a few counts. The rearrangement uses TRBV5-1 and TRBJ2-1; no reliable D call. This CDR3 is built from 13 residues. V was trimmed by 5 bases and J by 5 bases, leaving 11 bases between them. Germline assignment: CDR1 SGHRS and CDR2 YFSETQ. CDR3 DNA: TGCGCCAGCAGACCCACCCCCAACAATGAGCAGTTCTTC. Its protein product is CASRPTPNNEQFF.

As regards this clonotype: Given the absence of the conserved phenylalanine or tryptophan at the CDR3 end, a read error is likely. CDR3 in DNA: TGTGCCAGCAGTGACCGCGACACCGGGGAGCTGTTTTCT. Translation gives CASSDRDTGELFS. This chain links TRBV6-4 with TRBJ2-2; D unresolved. V was clipped by 2 bases and J by 3 bases, with 4 bases between them. Germline CDR1 is MRHNA and CDR2 is SNTAGT. The CDR3 spans 13 residues.

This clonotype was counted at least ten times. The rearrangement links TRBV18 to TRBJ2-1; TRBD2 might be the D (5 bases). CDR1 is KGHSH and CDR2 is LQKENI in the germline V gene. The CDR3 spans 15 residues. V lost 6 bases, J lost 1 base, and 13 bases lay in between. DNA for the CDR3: TGTGCCAGCTCCCTAACTAGTTCTTCCTACAATGAGCAGTTCTTC. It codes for CASSLTSSSYNEQFF.

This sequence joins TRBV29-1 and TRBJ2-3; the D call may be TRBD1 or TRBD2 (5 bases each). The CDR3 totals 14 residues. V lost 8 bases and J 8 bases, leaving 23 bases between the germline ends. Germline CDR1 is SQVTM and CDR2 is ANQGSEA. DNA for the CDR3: TGCAGCCTTTCGGTGGCACCTGGGACCAGTACGCAGTATTTT. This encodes CSLSVAPGTSTQYF.

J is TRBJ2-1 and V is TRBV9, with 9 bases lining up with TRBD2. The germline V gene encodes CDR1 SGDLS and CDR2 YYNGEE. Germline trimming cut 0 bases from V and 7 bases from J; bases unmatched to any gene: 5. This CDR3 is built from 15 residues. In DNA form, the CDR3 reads TGTGCCAGCAGCGTAGAAGGCCTAGCGGGAAATGAGCAGTTCTTC. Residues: CASSVEGLAGNEQFF.

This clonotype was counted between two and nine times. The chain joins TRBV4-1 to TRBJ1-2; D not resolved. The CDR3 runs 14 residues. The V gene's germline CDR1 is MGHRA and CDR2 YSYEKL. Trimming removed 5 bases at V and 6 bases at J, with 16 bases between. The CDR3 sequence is CASSFSPRANGYTF. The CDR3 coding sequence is TGCGCCAGCAGCTTTAGCCCCCGGGCCAATGGCTACACCTTC.

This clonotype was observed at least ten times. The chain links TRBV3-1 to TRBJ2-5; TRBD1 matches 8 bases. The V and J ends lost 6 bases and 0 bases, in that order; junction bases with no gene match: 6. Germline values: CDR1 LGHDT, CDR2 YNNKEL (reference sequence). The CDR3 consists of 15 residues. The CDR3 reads CASSSRGPHQETQYF. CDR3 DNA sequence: TGTGCCAGCAGTTCCAGGGGGCCCCACCAAGAGACCCAGTACTTC.

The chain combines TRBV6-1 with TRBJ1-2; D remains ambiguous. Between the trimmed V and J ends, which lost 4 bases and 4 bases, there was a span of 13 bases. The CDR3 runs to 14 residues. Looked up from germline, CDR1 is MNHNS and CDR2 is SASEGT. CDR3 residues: CASSGSTDLYGYTF. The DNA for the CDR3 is TGTGCCAGCAGTGGATCGACGGACCTCTATGGCTACACCTTC.

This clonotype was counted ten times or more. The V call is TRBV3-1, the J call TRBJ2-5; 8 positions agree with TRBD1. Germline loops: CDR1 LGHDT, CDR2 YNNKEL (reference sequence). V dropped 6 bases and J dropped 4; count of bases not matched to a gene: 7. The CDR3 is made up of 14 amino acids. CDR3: CASSPDGQGETQYF. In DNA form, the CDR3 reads TGTGCCAGCAGTCCCGACGGACAGGGAGAGACCCAGTACTTC.

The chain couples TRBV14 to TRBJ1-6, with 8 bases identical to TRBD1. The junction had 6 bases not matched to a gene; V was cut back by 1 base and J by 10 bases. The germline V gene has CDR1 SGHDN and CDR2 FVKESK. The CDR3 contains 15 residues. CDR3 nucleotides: TGTGCCAGCAGCCAAGCCGGACAGGGTGAATCACCCCTCCACTTT. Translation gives CASSQAGQGESPLHF.

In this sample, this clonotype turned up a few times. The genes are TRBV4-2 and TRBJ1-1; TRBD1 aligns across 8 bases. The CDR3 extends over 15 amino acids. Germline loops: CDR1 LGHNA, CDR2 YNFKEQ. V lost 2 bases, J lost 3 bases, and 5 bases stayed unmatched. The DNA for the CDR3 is TGTGCCAGCAGCCAAATGGCAGGGGGCTACACTGAAGCTTTCTTT. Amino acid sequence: CASSQMAGGYTEAFF.

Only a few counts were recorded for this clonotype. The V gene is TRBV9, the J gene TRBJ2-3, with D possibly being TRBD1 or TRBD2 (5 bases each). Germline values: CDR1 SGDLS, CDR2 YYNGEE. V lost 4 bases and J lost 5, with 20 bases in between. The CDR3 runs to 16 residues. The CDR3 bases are TGTGCCAGCAGCCCTAGCCGAGACTCCACAGGAGATACGCAGTATTTT. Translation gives CASSPSRDSTGDTQYF.

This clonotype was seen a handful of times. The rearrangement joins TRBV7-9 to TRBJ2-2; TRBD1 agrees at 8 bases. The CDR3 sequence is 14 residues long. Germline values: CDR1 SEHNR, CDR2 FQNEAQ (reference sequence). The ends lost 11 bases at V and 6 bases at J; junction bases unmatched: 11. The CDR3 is CAAKPGGLSGELFF. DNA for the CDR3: TGTGCCGCGAAGCCAGGGGGCTTATCCGGGGAGCTGTTTTTT.

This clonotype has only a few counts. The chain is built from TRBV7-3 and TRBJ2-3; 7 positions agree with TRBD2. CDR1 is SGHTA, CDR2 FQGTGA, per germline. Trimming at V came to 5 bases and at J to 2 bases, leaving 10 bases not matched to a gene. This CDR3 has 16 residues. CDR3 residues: CASSEVAGRFTDTQYF. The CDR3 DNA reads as TGTGCCAGCAGCGAGGTAGCCGGGAGGTTCACAGATACGCAGTATTTT.

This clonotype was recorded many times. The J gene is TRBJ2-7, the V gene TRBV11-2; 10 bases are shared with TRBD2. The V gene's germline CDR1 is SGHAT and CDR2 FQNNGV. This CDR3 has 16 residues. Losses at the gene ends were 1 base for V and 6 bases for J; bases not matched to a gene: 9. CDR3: CASSLGGLAALGEQYF. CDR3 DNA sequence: TGTGCCAGCAGCTTAGGCGGACTAGCGGCCCTCGGCGAGCAGTACTTC.

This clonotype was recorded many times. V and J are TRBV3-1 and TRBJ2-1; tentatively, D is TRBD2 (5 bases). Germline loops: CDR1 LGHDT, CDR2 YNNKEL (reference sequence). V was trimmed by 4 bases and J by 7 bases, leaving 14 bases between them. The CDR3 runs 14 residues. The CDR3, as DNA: TGTGCCAGCAGCCTCGACGGGGAAGGTAATGAGCAGTTCTTC. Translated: CASSLDGEGNEQFF.

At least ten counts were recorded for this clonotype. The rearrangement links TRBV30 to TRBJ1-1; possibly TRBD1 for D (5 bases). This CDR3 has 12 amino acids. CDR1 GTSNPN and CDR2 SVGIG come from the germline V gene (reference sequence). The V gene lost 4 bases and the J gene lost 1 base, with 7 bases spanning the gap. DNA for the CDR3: TGTGCCTGGACAGGGCGGAACACTGAAGCTTTCTTT. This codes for CAWTGRNTEAFF.

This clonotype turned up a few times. CDR3 sequence (DNA): TGTGCCAGCAGTCCCGCCGCGTTCAATGAGCAGTTCTTC. Its translation is CASSPAAFNEQFF. The rearrangement joins TRBV7-6 to TRBJ2-1, with D unclear. This CDR3 comprises 13 residues. Germline CDR1 reads SGHVS; CDR2 reads FNYEAQ. The V end was cut by 6 bases, the J end by 6 bases, with 12 bases between.

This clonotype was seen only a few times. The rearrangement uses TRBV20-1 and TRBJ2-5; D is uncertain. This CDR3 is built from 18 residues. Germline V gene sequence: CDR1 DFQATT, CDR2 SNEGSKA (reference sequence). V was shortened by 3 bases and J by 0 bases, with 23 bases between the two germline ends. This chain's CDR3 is CSARAPQIQPEYQETQYF. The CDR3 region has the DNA TGCAGTGCTAGGGCCCCACAAATTCAGCCAGAGTACCAAGAGACCCAGTACTTC.

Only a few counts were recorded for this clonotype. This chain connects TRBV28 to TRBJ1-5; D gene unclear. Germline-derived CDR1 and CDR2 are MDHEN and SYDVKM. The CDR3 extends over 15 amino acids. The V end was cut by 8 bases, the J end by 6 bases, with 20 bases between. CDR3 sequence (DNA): TGTGCCAGCCTTAATTCGGGCTCTAGGAGTCAGCCCCAGCATTTT. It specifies CASLNSGSRSQPQHF. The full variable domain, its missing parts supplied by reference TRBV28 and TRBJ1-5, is DVKVTQSSRYLVKRTGEKVFLECVQDMDHENMFWYRQDPGLGLRLIYFSYDVKMKEKGDIPEGYSVSREKKERFSLILESASTNQTSMYLCASLNSGSRSQPQHFGDGTRLSIL.

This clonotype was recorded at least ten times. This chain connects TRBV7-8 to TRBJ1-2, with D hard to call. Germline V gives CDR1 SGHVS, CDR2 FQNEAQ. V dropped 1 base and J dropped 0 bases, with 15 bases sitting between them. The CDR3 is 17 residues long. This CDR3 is CASSLGPIPASNYGYTF. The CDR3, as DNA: TGTGCCAGCAGCTTAGGGCCGATCCCTGCTTCTAACTATGGCTACACCTTC. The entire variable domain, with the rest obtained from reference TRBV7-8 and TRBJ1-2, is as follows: GAGVSQSPRYKVAKRGQDVALRCDPISGHVSLFWYQQALGQGPEFLTYFQNEAQLDKSGLPSDRFFAERPEGSVSTLKIQRTQQEDSAVYLCASSLGPIPASNYGYTFGSGTRLTVV.

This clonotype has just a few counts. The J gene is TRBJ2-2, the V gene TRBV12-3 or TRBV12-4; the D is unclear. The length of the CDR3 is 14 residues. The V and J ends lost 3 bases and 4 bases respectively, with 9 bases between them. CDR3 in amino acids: CASSFAPSTGELFF. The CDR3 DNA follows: TGTGCCAGCAGTTTCGCGCCAAGCACCGGGGAGCTGTTTTTT.